These T cell receptor beta chains were read from a single sample in a study of a mutant IDH1 vaccine in newly diagnosed glioma. TCRdb's table, derived via immunoSEQ multiplex PCR, lists solely in-frame clones and lacks some. This table holds about 34,000 clones, about 83% found once. Their antigen targets remain unknown. The sequences come from PBMCs, collected from a glioma patient whose treatment included an IDH1 peptide vaccine. Receptor source: a woman aged 25 to 39 with glioma. The CDR3 runs from the conserved cysteine through the conserved F or W. A D gene is named only where the DNA matches it firmly. Clone sizes are given selectively: once, few, many, or a class where the clone is expanded.

J	V	size	D	CDR3	DNA
TRBJ2-3	TRBV5-1	.	.	CASSGARADTQYF	TGCGCCAGCAGCGGGGCCAGGGCAGATACGCAGTATTTT
TRBJ2-7	TRBV5-1	.	.	CASSMTTGSEQYF	TGCGCCAGCAGCATGACCACAGGCTCCGAGCAGTACTTC
TRBJ1-2	TRBV10-3	once	TRBD1	CAISGFQGGYGYTF	TGTGCCATCAGTGGTTTCCAGGGGGGCTATGGCTACACCTTC
TRBJ2-7	TRBV7-9	once	.	CASSLRGNEQYF	TGTGCCAGCAGCTTAAGGGGGAACGAGCAGTACTTC
TRBJ1-2	TRBV18	once	.	CASSPIGANYGYTF	TGTGCCAGCTCACCAATTGGGGCAAACTATGGCTACACCTTC
TRBJ2-7	TRBV10-1	once	.	CASSGGESYEQYF	TGCGCCAGCAGTGGGGGAGAATCCTACGAGCAGTACTTC
TRBJ1-2	TRBV4-3	once	.	CASSQDRWGGSHYGYTF	TGCGCCAGCAGCCAAGATCGATGGGGAGGGAGCCACTATGGCTACACCTTC
TRBJ1-2	TRBV5-6	.	TRBD1	CASRSGQNYGYTF	TGTGCCAGCAGATCGGGACAGAACTATGGCTACACCTTC
TRBJ2-7	TRBV6-5	once	.	CATRTGYEQYF	TGTGCCACCCGGACCGGTTACGAGCAGTACTTC
TRBJ2-2	TRBV6-4	.	.	CASSIWRAGELFF	TGTGCCAGCAGCATCTGGCGTGCCGGGGAGCTGTTTTTT
TRBJ2-7	TRBV6-6	.	.	CASSYSAGFSYEQYF	TGTGCCAGCAGTTACTCGGCAGGGTTTAGCTACGAGCAGTACTTC